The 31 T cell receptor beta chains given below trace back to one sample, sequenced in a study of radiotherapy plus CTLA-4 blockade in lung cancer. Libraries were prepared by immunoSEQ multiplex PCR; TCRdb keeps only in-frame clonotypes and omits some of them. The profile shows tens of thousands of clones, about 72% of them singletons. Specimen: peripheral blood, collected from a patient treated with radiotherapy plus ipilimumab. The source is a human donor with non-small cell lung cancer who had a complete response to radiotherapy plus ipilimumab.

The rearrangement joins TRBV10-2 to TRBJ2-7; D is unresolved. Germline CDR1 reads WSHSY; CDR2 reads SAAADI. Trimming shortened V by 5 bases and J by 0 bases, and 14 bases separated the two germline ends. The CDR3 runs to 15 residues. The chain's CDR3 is CASSPNLGSSYEQYF. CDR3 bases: TGCGCCAGCAGTCCCAACCTGGGCAGCTCCTACGAGCAGTACTTC.

As DNA, the CDR3 is TGTGCCAGCAGCGGAACAATGGGTGAGGACACCGGGGAGCTGTTTTTT. Residues: CASSGTMGEDTGELFF. The rearrangement joins TRBV5-6 to TRBJ2-2; D is undetermined. Trimming took off 4 bases at V and 3 bases at J, with 16 bases between the two ends. The CDR3 spans 16 residues. Germline-derived CDR1 and CDR2 are SGHDT and YYEEEE.

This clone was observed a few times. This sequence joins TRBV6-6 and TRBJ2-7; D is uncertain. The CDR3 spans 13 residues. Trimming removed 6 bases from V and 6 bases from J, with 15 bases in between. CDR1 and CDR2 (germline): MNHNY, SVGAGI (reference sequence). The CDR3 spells CASSLDLRGEQYF. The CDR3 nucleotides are TGTGCCAGCAGCCTTGATTTGAGAGGCGAGCAGTACTTC.

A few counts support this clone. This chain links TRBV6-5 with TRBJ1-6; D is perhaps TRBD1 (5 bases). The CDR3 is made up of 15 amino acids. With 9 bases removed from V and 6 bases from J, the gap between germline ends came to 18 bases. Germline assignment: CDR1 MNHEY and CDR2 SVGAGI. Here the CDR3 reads CARPWKGQGNSPLHF. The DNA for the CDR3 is TGTGCCAGGCCTTGGAAGGGGCAGGGTAATTCACCCCTCCACTTT.

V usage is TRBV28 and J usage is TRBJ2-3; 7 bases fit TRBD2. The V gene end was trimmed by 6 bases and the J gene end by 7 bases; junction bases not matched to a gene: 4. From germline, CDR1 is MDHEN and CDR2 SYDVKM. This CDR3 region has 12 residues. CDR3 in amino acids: CASRGLPNTQYF. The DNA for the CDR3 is TGTGCCAGCAGGGGACTACCTAATACGCAGTATTTT.

This CDR3 reads CASSPTGGSTDTQYF. DNA for the CDR3: TGTGCCAGCTCACCGACAGGGGGCAGCACAGATACGCAGTATTTT. The V gene is TRBV18, the J gene TRBJ2-3, with 10 bases aligning to TRBD1. CDR3 length: 15 amino acids. Trimming took 3 bases from V and 0 from J; bases not matched to a gene: 0. Looked up from germline, CDR1 is KGHSH and CDR2 is LQKENI.

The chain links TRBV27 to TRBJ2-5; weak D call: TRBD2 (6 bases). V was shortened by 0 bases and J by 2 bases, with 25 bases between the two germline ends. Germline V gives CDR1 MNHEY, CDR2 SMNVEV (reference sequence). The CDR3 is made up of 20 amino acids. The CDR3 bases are TGTGCCAGCAGTTTATCGAGGGACTCCACAATAATGCGTGGGCAAGAGACCCAGTACTTC. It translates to CASSLSRDSTIMRGQETQYF.

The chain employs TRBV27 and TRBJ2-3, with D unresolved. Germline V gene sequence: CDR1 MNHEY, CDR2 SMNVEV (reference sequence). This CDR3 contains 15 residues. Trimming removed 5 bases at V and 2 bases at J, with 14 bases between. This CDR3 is CASSPYGSYTDTQYF. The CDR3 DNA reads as TGTGCCAGCAGTCCATACGGGTCTTACACAGATACGCAGTATTTT.

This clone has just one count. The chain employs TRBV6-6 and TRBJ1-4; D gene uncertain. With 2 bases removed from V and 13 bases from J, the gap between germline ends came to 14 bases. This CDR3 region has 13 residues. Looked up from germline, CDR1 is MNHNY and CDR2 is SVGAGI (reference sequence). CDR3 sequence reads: CASSYDGGPRLFF. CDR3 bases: TGTGCCAGCAGTTACGACGGCGGGCCAAGACTGTTTTTT.

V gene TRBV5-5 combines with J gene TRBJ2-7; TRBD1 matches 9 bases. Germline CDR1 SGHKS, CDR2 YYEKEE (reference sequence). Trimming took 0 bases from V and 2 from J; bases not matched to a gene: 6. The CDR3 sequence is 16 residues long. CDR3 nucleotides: TGTGCCAGCAGCTTGGTACTGAGACAGGGGGCCTACGAGCAGTACTTC. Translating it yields CASSLVLRQGAYEQYF.

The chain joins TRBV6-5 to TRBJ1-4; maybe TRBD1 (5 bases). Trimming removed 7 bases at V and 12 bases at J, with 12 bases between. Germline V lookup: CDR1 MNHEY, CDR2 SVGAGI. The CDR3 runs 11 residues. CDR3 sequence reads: CASTGGTELFF. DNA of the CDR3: TGTGCCAGCACCGGGGGAACTGAACTGTTTTTT.

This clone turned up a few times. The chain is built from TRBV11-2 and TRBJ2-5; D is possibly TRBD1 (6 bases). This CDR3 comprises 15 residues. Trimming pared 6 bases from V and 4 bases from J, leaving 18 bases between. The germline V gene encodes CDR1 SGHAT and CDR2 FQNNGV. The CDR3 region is CASRLVGLGGETQYF. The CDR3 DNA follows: TGTGCCAGCAGGCTTGTGGGCTTAGGGGGAGAGACCCAGTACTTC.

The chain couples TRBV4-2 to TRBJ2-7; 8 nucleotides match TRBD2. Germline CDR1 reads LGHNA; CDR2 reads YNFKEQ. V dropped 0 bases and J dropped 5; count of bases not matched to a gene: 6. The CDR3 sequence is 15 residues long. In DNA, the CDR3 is TGTGCCAGCAGCCAAGATCCGGGACTAGAGCACGAGCAGTACTTC. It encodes CASSQDPGLEHEQYF.

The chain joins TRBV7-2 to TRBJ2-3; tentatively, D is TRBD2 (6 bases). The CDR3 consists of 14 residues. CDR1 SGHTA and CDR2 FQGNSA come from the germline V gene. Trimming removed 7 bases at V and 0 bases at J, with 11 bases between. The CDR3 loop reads CASTGGLSTDTQYF. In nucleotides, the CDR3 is TGTGCCAGCACCGGGGGTTTGAGCACAGATACGCAGTATTTT.

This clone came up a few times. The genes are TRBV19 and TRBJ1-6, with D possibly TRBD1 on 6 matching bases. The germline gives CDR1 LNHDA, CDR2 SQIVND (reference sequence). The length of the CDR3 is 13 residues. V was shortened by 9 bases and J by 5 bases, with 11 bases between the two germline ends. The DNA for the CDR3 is TGTGCCAGCAGGGGCGTCGATAATTCACCCCTCCACTTT. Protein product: CASRGVDNSPLHF.

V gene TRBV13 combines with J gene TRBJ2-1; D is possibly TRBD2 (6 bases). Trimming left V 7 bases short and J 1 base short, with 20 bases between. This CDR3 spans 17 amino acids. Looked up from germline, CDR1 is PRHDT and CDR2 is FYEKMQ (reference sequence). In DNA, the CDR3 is TGTGCCAGCACCGCCGGAGCCGGGGGTAAGTCCTACAATGAGCAGTTCTTC. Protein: CASTAGAGGKSYNEQFF.

The CDR3 here is CASSPRQGRTDTQYF. DNA of the CDR3: TGTGCCAGCTCTCCCAGACAGGGGCGAACAGATACGCAGTATTTT. The chain combines TRBV18 with TRBJ2-3, with 8 bases matching TRBD1. The V and J ends lost 6 bases and 3 bases, in that order; junction bases with no gene match: 8. Germline lookup yields CDR1 KGHSH and CDR2 LQKENI. This CDR3 is built from 15 residues.

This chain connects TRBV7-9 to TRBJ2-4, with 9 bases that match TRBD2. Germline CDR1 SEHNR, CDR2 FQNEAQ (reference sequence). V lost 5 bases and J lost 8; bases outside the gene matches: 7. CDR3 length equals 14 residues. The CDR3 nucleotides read TGTGCCAGCAGCACGTCAGCGGGAGGATACATTCAGTACTTC. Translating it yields CASSTSAGGYIQYF.

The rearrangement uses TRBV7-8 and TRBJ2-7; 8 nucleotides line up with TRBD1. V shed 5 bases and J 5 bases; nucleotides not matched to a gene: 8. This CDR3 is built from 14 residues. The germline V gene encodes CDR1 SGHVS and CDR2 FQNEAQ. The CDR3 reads CASSRTGNSNEQYF. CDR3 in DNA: TGTGCCAGCAGCCGGACAGGGAATTCAAACGAGCAGTACTTC.

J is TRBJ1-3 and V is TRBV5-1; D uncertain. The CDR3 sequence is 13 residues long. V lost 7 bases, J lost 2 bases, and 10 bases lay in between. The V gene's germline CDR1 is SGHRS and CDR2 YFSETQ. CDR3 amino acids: CASRGDPGNTIYF. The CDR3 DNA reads TGCGCCAGCCGCGGCGACCCTGGAAACACCATATATTTT.

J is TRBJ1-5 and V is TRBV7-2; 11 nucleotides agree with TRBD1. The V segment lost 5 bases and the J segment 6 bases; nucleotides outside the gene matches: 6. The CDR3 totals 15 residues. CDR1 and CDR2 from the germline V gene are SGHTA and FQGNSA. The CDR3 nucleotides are TGTGCCAGCAGCGGGGACAGGGGGGAGGTTCAGCCCCAGCATTTT. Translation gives CASSGDRGEVQPQHF.

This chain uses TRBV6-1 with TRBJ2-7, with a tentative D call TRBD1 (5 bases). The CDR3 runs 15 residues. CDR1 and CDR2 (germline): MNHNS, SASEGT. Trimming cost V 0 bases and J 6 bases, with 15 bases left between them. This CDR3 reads CASSEAGSRGSEQYF. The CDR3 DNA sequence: TGTGCCAGCAGTGAAGCGGGAAGTAGGGGCTCCGAGCAGTACTTC.

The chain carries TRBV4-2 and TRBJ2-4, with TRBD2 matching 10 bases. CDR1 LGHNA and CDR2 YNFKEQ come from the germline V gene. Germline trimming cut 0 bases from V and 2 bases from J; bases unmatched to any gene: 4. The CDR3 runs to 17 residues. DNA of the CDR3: TGTGCCAGCAGCCAAGAGTCTAGCGGGAGCCCCAAAAACATTCAGTACTTC. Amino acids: CASSQESSGSPKNIQYF.

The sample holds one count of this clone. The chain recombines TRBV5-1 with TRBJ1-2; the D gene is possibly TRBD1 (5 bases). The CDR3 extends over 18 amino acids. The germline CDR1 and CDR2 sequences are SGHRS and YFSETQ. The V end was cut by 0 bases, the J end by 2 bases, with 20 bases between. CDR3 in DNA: TGCGCCAGCAGCTTGGGGTATAGTTATCCCCCAGGGAACTATGGCTACACCTTC. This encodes CASSLGYSYPPGNYGYTF. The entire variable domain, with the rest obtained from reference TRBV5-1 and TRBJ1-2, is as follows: KAGVTQTPRYLIKTRGQQVTLSCSPISGHRSVSWYQQTPGQGLQFLFEYFSETQRNKGNFPGRFSGRQFSNSRSEMNVSTLELGDSALYLCASSLGYSYPPGNYGYTFGSGTRLTVV.

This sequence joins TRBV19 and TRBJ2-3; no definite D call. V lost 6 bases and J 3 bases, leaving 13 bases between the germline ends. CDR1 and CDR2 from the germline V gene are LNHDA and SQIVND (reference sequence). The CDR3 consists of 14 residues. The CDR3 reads CASSSGVGTDTQYF. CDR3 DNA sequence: TGTGCCAGTAGCTCCGGCGTCGGGACAGATACGCAGTATTTT.

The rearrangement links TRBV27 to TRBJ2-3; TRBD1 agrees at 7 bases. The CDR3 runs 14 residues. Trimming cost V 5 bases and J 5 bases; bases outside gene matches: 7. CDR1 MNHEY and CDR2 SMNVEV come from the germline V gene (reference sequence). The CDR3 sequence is CASSQRQGKDTQYF. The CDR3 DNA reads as TGTGCCAGCAGTCAACGACAGGGTAAAGATACGCAGTATTTT.

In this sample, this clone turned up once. The CDR3 DNA sequence: TGCGCCAGCAGCACGGGATCTACGCTGTACAATGAGCAGTTCTTC. Translated, it gives CASSTGSTLYNEQFF. The genes are TRBV5-1 and TRBJ2-1; D possibly corresponds to TRBD2 (5 bases). The CDR3 contains 15 residues. Trimming shortened V by 4 bases and J by 4 bases, and 15 bases separated the two germline ends. CDR1 is SGHRS, CDR2 YFSETQ, per germline.

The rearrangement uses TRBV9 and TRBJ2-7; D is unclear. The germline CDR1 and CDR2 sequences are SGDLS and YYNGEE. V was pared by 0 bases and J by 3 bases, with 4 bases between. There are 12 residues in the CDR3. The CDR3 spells CASSVDNYEQYF. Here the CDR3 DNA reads TGTGCCAGCAGCGTAGACAACTACGAGCAGTACTTC.

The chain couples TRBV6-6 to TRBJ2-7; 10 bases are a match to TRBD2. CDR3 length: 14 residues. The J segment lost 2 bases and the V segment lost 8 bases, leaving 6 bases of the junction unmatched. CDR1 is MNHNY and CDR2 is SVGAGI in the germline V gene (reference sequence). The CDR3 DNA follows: TGTGCCAGCTCCGTAGCGGGGGGTCCCTACGAGCAGTACTTC. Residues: CASSVAGGPYEQYF.

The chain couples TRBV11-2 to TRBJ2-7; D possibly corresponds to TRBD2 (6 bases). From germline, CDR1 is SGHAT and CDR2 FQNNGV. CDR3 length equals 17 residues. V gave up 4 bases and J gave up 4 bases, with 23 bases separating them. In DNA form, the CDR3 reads TGTGCCAGCAGCTATAAATTAGGCGGAGGGGCGGTATACGAGCAGTACTTC. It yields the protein CASSYKLGGGAVYEQYF.

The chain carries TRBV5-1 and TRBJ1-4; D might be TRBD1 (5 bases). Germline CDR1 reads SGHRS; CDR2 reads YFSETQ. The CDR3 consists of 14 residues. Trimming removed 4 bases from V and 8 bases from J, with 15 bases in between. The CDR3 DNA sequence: TGCGCCAGCAGCACCGACCCGGGGGGGGAAAAACTGTTTTTT. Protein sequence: CASSTDPGGEKLFF.